This passage covers 26 T cell receptor beta chains from one sample sequenced in a study of shared clonotypes between healthy human individuals. Some clones are missing from TCRdb's copy, which holds only in-frame ones; the method was immunoSEQ multiplex PCR. Of some 980,000 clones listed, 60% to 85% were seen once; the top ten hold approximately 1.5%. The sample consisted of memory CD4+ T cells sorted from blood. This sample's subset: CD45RA-negative fraction. The receptors derive from a man between 18 and 35 years old in good health.

The gene calls are TRBV11-3 and TRBJ2-5, with TRBD2 matching 11 bases. The CDR3 sequence is 15 residues long. V dropped 5 bases and J dropped 2; count of bases not matched to a gene: 4. Germline assignment: CDR1 SGHNT and CDR2 YENEEA. The CDR3 sequence is CASSEGLAVQETQYF. CDR3 in DNA: TGTGCCAGCAGCGAGGGACTAGCGGTACAAGAGACCCAGTACTTC.

V usage is TRBV2 and J usage is TRBJ2-5; 8 nucleotides line up with TRBD2. From germline, CDR1 is SNHLY and CDR2 FYNNEI. The trim removed 0 bases at V and 5 bases at J, leaving 5 bases unmatched. The CDR3 covers 15 residues. CDR3 nucleotide sequence: TGTGCCAGCAGTGAAGCGACCGGGGGGGCTGAGACCCAGTACTTC. Amino acid sequence: CASSEATGGAETQYF.

J is TRBJ2-2 and V is TRBV5-6, with 8 bases matching TRBD2. Per germline, CDR1 SGHDT and CDR2 YYEEEE. The CDR3 length is 17 residues. After removal of 6 bases from V and 5 bases from J, the junction contained 15 bases not matched to a gene. The chain's CDR3 is CASTVAGSSIRTGELFF. Written as DNA, the CDR3 is TGTGCCAGCACCGTAGCGGGATCCTCCATTAGGACCGGGGAGCTGTTTTTT.

The chain uses TRBV11-1 and TRBJ2-5; D uncertain. The germline CDR1 and CDR2 sequences are SGHAT and FQDESV (reference sequence). V lost 0 bases and J 5 bases, leaving 4 bases between the germline ends. This CDR3 has 12 amino acids. The CDR3 reads CASSLALETQYF. The DNA of the CDR3 is TGTGCCAGCAGCTTAGCACTGGAGACCCAGTACTTC.

The rearrangement links TRBV10-3 to TRBJ1-2; 10 bases match TRBD1. Germline V gene lookup returns CDR1 ENHRY and CDR2 SYGVKD. This CDR3 is 15 amino acids long. Trimming at V came to 0 bases and at J to 5 bases, leaving 3 bases not matched to a gene. DNA of the CDR3: TGTGCCATCAGTGAGTCGGGACAGGGGAGTTATGGCTACACCTTC. Its protein product is CAISESGQGSYGYTF.

This clone was counted between two and nine times. The genes are TRBV10-3 and TRBJ2-1; 8 positions agree with TRBD2. CDR1 is ENHRY and CDR2 is SYGVKD in the germline V gene. V was pared by 8 bases and J by 7 bases, with 1 base of the junction left unmatched. This CDR3 contains 11 residues. DNA for the CDR3: TGTGCCATCGGCGGGGGGAATGAGCAGTTCTTC. Protein product: CAIGGGNEQFF.

The chain joins TRBV6-5 to TRBJ1-1, with D unresolved. V lost 7 bases and J 0 bases, leaving 12 bases between the germline ends. This CDR3 is built from 14 residues. Germline-derived CDR1 and CDR2 are MNHEY and SVGAGI. CDR3 sequence reads: CASKRAYMNTEAFF. CDR3 bases: TGTGCCAGCAAGAGGGCCTATATGAACACTGAAGCTTTCTTT.

V and J are TRBV5-8 and TRBJ2-1; D perhaps matches TRBD1 (6 bases). Germline V CDR1 and CDR2: SGHTS, YDEGEE. The CDR3 is made up of 15 amino acids. V was cut by 2 bases and J by 1 base, with 10 bases left in between. CDR3: CASSFGQGSYNEQFF. The DNA for the CDR3 is TGTGCCAGCAGCTTCGGGCAGGGGTCCTACAATGAGCAGTTCTTC.

This clone was seen more than once but under ten times. J is TRBJ1-6 and V is TRBV5-1; TRBD1 matches at 7 bases. CDR3 length: 14 amino acids. Losses at the gene ends were 4 bases for V and 9 bases for J; bases not matched to a gene: 7. The germline CDR1 and CDR2 sequences are SGHRS and YFSETQ. CDR3 in DNA: TGCGCCAGCAGCACCGGACAGGAGCTTTCACCCCTCCACTTT. Translation: CASSTGQELSPLHF.

The rearrangement links TRBV5-1 to TRBJ2-2; 9 bases are shared with TRBD2. CDR1 SGHRS and CDR2 YFSETQ come from the germline V gene. Unmatched junction bases numbered 7, after V lost 4 bases and J lost 3 bases. The CDR3 loop spans 16 amino acids. This CDR3 reads CASSPKAGGDTGELFF. In DNA, the CDR3 is TGCGCCAGCAGCCCGAAAGCGGGAGGAGACACCGGGGAGCTGTTTTTT.

V usage is TRBV30 and J usage is TRBJ1-5, with D perhaps matching TRBD1 (6 bases). CDR3 length equals 15 residues. The V gene's germline CDR1 is GTSNPN and CDR2 SVGIG (reference sequence). Trimming removed 0 bases at V and 6 bases at J, with 15 bases between. CDR3 in amino acids: CAWSVRQGYGQPQHF. The DNA for the CDR3 is TGTGCCTGGAGTGTACGGCAGGGGTACGGTCAGCCCCAGCATTTT.

This clone was seen only once. This chain links TRBV7-3 with TRBJ2-3; D unresolved. The V end was cut by 1 base, the J end by 5 bases, with 7 bases between. The CDR3 sequence is 13 residues long. Germline-derived CDR1 and CDR2 are SGHTA and FQGTGA. CDR3 region: CASSLREKDTQYF. CDR3 nucleotides: TGTGCCAGCAGCTTAAGGGAAAAAGATACGCAGTATTTT.

The chain joins TRBV18 to TRBJ2-1; no reliable D call. This CDR3 has 15 amino acids. Germline CDR1 and CDR2: KGHSH and LQKENI. V lost 4 bases to trimming and J lost 1 base, with 11 bases between them. CDR3 nucleotide sequence: TGTGCCAGCTCACTGGTACCGGATTCCTACAATGAGCAGTTCTTC. Translated, it gives CASSLVPDSYNEQFF.

V and J are TRBV28 and TRBJ2-5; D is unclear. Trimming left V 6 bases short and J 4 bases short, with 21 bases between. CDR3 length: 16 amino acids. From germline, CDR1 is MDHEN and CDR2 SYDVKM. The CDR3 DNA is TGTGCCAGCAGCTCATTCGACATGGTGAAAAGAGAGACCCAGTACTTC. This sequence encodes CASSSFDMVKRETQYF.

The chain combines TRBV9 with TRBJ2-7, with D perhaps given as TRBD1 or TRBD2 (6 bases each). The ends were cut back, 3 bases at V and 2 bases at J, with 15 bases in the middle. The CDR3 totals 15 residues. CDR1 is SGDLS and CDR2 is YYNGEE in the germline V gene. The CDR3 loop reads CASSAGGTLTYEQYF. CDR3 DNA: TGTGCCAGCAGCGCTGGGGGGACACTTACCTACGAGCAGTACTTC.

The chain combines TRBV28 with TRBJ1-1; a possible D gene is TRBD1 (6 bases). The CDR3 runs 14 residues. Trimming left V 7 bases short and J 3 bases short, with 15 bases between. Germline V gene sequence: CDR1 MDHEN, CDR2 SYDVKM. CDR3 protein: CASIGGARDTEAFF. DNA for the CDR3: TGTGCCAGCATCGGGGGCGCAAGGGACACTGAAGCTTTCTTT.

The rearrangement uses TRBV28 and TRBJ1-2; TRBD1 might be the D (5 bases). Trimming shortened V by 5 bases and J by 7 bases, and 20 bases separated the two germline ends. The CDR3 contains 15 residues. Germline-derived CDR1 and CDR2 are MDHEN and SYDVKM. CDR3 protein: CASSLSIGGRLGYTF. CDR3 nucleotides: TGTGCCAGCAGTCTCTCTATTGGGGGTCGGCTTGGCTACACCTTC.

The chain combines TRBV5-6 with TRBJ2-1; 8 positions agree with TRBD1. The CDR3 is 16 amino acids. The ends lost 2 bases at V and 8 bases at J; junction bases unmatched: 12. CDR1 is SGHDT and CDR2 is YYEEEE in the germline V gene. CDR3 sequence: CASSFLRTGSMDEQFF. The CDR3 DNA reads as TGTGCCAGCAGCTTCCTTCGGACAGGGTCGATGGATGAGCAGTTCTTC.

This clone was recorded only once. The V gene is TRBV6-1, the J gene TRBJ2-4, with 7 nucleotides matching TRBD2. This CDR3 spans 17 amino acids. The V segment lost 0 bases and the J segment 0 bases; nucleotides outside the gene matches: 5. In germline, CDR1 is MNHNS, CDR2 SASEGT. CDR3 residues: CASSEALGGVAKNIQYF. In nucleotides, the CDR3 is TGTGCCAGCAGTGAAGCATTGGGAGGGGTAGCCAAAAACATTCAGTACTTC.

This clone came up a few times. The V gene is TRBV9, the J gene TRBJ1-2; D not certain. The germline V gene has CDR1 SGDLS and CDR2 YYNGEE. The CDR3 covers 15 residues. Deletions cut 2 bases from V and 8 bases from J, with 19 bases between. The CDR3 reads CASSVNSALPEGYTF. Here the CDR3 DNA reads TGTGCCAGCAGCGTCAACAGTGCCCTTCCTGAGGGCTACACCTTC.

Points on this clone: This same CDR3 is encoded by further DNA sequences in the sample. The chain couples TRBV5-1 to TRBJ1-1; D not resolved. With 4 bases removed from V and 2 bases from J, the gap between germline ends came to 15 bases. The CDR3 runs to 15 residues. The germline gives CDR1 SGHRS, CDR2 YFSETQ. The CDR3 DNA sequence: TGCGCCAGCAGCCGTTCGGGTACAGTCAACACTGAAGCTTTCTTT. This encodes CASSRSGTVNTEAFF.

In regard to this clone: In the same sample, other DNA sequences code for this CDR3. The chain is built from TRBV30 and TRBJ1-1; D is unclear. V was trimmed by 1 base and J by 2 bases, leaving 5 bases between them. This CDR3 spans 12 amino acids. Germline V gives CDR1 GTSNPN, CDR2 SVGIG (reference sequence). CDR3 in amino acids: CAWSGQNTEAFF. The CDR3 DNA follows: TGTGCCTGGAGTGGCCAAAACACTGAAGCTTTCTTT.

The chain carries TRBV10-3 and TRBJ2-5; 9 bases line up with TRBD1. This CDR3 spans 16 amino acids. After removal of 6 bases from V and 1 base from J, the junction contained 9 bases not matched to a gene. Germline V gene data show CDR1 as ENHRY and CDR2 as SYGVKD. The CDR3 nucleotides are TGTGCCATCAGCTCGGGACAGGGAGGAGGCCAAGAGACCCAGTACTTC. Protein sequence: CAISSGQGGGQETQYF.

A word on this clone: This same CDR3 is encoded by further DNA sequences in the sample. The chain carries TRBV6-4 and TRBJ1-2, with D perhaps matching TRBD1 (5 bases). CDR1 is MRHNA and CDR2 is SNTAGT in the germline V gene. Trimming left V 0 bases short and J 5 bases short, with 7 bases between. This CDR3 is built from 13 residues. CDR3 nucleotides: TGTGCCAGCAGTGACTCCGGGGGTTATGGCTACACCTTC. It specifies CASSDSGGYGYTF.

This clone was detected only a few times. The chain uses TRBV5-4 and TRBJ2-3; D remains unclear. Germline V gives CDR1 SGHNT, CDR2 YYREEE (reference sequence). The V end lost 4 bases, the J end lost 3 bases, and 15 bases lay between the germline ends. The length of the CDR3 is 15 residues. CDR3 bases: TGTGCCAGCAGCCTCGTAAACCGGAGAACAGATACGCAGTATTTT. Translated, it gives CASSLVNRRTDTQYF. The entire variable domain, with the rest obtained from reference TRBV5-4 and TRBJ2-3, is as follows: ETGVTQSPTHLIKTRGQQVTLRCSSQSGHNTVSWYQQALGQGPQFIFQYYREEENGRGNFPPRFSGLQFPNYSSELNVNALELDDSALYLCASSLVNRRTDTQYFGPGTRLTVL.

This chain joins TRBV4-1 and TRBJ1-5; D is undetermined. The V end lost 1 base, the J end lost 5 bases, and 9 bases lay between the germline ends. The CDR3 totals 14 residues. Germline V lookup: CDR1 MGHRA, CDR2 YSYEKL. The CDR3 DNA reads TGCGCCAGCAGCCAAGGGCCGAGAGATCAGCCCCAGCATTTT. It codes for CASSQGPRDQPQHF.